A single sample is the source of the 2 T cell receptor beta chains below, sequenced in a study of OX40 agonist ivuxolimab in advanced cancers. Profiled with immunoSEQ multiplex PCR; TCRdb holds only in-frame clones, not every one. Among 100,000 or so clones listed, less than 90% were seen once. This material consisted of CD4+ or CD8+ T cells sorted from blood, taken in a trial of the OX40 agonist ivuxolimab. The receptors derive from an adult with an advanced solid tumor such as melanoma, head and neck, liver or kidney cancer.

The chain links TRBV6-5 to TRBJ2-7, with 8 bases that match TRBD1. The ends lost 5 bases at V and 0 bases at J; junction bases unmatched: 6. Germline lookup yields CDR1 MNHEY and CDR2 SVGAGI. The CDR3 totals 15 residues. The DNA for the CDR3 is TGTGCCAGCAGTACAGGGGGAGCGGGCTCCTACGAGCAGTACTTC. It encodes CASSTGGAGSYEQYF.

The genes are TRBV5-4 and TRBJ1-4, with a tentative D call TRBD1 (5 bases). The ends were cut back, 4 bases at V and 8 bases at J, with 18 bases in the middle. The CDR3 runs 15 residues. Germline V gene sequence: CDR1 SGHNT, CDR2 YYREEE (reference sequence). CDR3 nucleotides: TGTGCCAGCAGCCGCTCCGGGGGAAAGGGAGAAAAACTGTTTTTT. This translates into CASSRSGGKGEKLFF.